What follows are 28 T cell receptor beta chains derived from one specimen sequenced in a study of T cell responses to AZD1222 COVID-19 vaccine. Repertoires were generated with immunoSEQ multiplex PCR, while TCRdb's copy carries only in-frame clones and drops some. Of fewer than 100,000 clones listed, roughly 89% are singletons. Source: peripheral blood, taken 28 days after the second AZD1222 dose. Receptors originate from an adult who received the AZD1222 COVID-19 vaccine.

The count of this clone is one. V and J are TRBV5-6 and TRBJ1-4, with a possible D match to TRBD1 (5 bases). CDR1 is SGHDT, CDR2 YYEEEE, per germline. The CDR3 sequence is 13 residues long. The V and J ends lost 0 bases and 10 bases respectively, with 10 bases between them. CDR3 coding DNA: TGTGCCAGCAGCTTGGGCAGGGACGGAAAACTGTTTTTT. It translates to CASSLGRDGKLFF. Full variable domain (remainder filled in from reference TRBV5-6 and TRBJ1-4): DAGVTQSPTHLIKTRGQQVTLRCSPKSGHDTVSWYQQALGQGPQFIFQYYEEEERQRGNFPDRFSGHQFPNYSSELNVNALLLGDSALYLCASSLGRDGKLFFGSGTQLSVL.

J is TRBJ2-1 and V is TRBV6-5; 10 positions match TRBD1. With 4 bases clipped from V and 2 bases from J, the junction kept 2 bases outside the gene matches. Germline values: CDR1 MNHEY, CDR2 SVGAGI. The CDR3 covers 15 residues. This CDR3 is CASSSGTGAYNEQFF. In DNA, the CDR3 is TGTGCCAGCAGTTCCGGGACAGGGGCCTACAATGAGCAGTTCTTC.

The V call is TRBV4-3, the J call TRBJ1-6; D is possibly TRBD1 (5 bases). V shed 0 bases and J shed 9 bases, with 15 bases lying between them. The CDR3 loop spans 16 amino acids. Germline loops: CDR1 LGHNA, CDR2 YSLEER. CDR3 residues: CASSQEARTSGSPLHF. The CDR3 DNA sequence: TGCGCCAGCAGCCAAGAGGCAAGGACATCGGGTTCACCCCTCCACTTT.

The CDR3 protein is CASRPSGGYEQYF. The CDR3 DNA follows: TGTGCCAGCAGGCCCTCTGGGGGCTACGAGCAGTACTTC. This rearrangement joins TRBV25-1 to TRBJ2-7; D may match TRBD1 or TRBD2 (5 bases each). Looked up from germline, CDR1 is MGHDK and CDR2 is SYGVNS. The V and J ends lost 6 bases and 3 bases respectively, with 12 bases between them. The CDR3 is made up of 13 amino acids.

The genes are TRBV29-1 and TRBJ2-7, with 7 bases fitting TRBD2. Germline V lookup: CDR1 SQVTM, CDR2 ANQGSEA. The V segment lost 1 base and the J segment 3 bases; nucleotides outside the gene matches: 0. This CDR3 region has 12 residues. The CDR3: CSVEGGGYEQYF. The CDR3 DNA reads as TGCAGCGTTGAAGGCGGGGGCTACGAGCAGTACTTC.

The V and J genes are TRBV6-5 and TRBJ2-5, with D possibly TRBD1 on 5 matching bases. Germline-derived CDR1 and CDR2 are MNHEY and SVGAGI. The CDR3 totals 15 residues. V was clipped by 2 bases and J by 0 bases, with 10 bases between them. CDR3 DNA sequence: TGTGCCAGCAGTTACCAGGGATCGTACCAAGAGACCCAGTACTTC. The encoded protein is CASSYQGSYQETQYF.

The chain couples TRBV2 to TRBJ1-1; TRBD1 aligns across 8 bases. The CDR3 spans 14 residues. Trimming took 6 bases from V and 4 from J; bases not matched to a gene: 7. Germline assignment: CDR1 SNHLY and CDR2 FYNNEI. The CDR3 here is CASREDRVRTEAFF. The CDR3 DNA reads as TGTGCCAGCAGGGAGGACAGGGTACGCACTGAAGCTTTCTTT.

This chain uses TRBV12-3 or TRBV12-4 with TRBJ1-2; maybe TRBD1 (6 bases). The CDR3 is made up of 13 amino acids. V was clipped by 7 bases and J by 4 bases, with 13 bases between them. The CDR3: CASTPDRIYGYTF. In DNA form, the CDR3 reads TGTGCCAGCACCCCCGACAGGATCTATGGCTACACCTTC.

The CDR3 sequence is CASSGQGNSPLHF. Written as DNA, the CDR3 is TGTGCCAGCAGTGGGCAGGGTAATTCACCCCTCCACTTT. The V and J genes are TRBV2 and TRBJ1-6; D is perhaps TRBD1 (5 bases). V shed 4 bases and J shed 6 bases, with 7 bases lying between them. There are 13 residues in the CDR3. Germline V CDR1 and CDR2: SNHLY, FYNNEI.

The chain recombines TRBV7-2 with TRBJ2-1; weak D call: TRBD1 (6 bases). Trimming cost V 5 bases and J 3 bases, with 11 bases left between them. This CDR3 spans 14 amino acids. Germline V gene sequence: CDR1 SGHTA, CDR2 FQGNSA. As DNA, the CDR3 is TGTGCCAGCAGCAAAGAGGACAGCTACAATGAGCAGTTCTTC. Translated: CASSKEDSYNEQFF.

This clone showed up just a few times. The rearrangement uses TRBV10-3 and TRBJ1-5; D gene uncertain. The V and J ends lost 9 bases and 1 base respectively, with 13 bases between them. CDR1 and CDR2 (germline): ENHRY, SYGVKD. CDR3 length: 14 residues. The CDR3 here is CAISPDRSNQPQHF. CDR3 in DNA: TGTGCCATATCCCCCGACCGAAGCAATCAGCCCCAGCATTTT.

The CDR3 here is CASSYRPGFQQYF. CDR3 DNA sequence: TGTGCCAGCAGTTACCGGCCGGGGTTCCAGCAGTACTTC. V gene TRBV6-5 combines with J gene TRBJ2-7; D is perhaps TRBD2 (5 bases). The CDR3 covers 13 residues. V was shortened by 2 bases and J by 8 bases, with 13 bases between the two germline ends. Germline V lookup: CDR1 MNHEY, CDR2 SVGAGI.

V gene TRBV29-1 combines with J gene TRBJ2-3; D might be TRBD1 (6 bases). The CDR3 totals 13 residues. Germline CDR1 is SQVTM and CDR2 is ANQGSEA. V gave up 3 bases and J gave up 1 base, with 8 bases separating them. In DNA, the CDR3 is TGCAGCGTTGATAACAGGGGCACAGATACGCAGTATTTT. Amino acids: CSVDNRGTDTQYF.

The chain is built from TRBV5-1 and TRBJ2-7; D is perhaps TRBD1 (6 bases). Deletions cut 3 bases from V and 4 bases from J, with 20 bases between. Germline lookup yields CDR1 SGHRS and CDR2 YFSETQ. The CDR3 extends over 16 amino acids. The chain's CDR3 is CASSSGQTLLFYEQYF. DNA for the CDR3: TGCGCCAGCAGCTCTGGACAGACCTTACTTTTTTACGAGCAGTACTTC.

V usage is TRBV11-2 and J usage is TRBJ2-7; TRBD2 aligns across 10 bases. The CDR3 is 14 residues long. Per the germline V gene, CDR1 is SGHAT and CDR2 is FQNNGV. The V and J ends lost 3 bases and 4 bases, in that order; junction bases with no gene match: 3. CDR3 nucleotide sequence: TGTGCCAGCAGCTTTGCGACTAGCGGGTACGAGCAGTACTTC. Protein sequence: CASSFATSGYEQYF. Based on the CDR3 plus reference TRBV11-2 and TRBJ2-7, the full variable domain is EAGVAQSPRYKIIEKRQSVAFWCNPISGHATLYWYQQILGQGPKLLIQFQNNGVVDDSQLPKDRFSAERLKGVDSTLKIQPAKLEDSAVYLCASSFATSGYEQYFGPGTRLTVT.

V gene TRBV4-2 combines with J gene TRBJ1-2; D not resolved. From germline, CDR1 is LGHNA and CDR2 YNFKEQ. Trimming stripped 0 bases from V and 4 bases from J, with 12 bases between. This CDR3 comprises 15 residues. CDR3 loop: CASSQDYGSSYGYTF. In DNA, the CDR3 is TGTGCCAGCAGCCAAGATTATGGGAGCTCCTATGGCTACACCTTC.

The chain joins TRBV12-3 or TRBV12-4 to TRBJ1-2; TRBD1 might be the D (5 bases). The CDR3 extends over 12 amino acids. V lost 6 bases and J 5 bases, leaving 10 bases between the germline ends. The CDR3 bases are TGTGCCAGCAGCCCGACAGTGTATGGCTACACCTTC. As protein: CASSPTVYGYTF.

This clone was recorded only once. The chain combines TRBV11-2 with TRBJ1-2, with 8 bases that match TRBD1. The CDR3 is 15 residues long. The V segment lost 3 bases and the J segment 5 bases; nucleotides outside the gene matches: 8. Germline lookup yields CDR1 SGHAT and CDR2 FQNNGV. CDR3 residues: CASSFNTGGGYGYTF. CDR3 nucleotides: TGTGCCAGCAGCTTTAACACAGGGGGAGGGTATGGCTACACCTTC.

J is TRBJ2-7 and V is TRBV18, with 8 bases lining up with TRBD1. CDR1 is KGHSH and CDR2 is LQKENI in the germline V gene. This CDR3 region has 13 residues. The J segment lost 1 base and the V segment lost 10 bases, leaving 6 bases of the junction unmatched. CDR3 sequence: CATGQGLSYEQYF. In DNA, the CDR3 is TGTGCCACCGGACAGGGCCTATCCTACGAGCAGTACTTC.

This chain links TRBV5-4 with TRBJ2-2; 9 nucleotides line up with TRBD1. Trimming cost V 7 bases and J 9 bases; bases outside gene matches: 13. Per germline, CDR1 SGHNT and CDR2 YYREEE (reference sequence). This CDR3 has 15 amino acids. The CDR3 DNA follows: TGTGCCAGCGGGCTCCCGAACAGGGGGCCACGGGAGCTGTTTTTT. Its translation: CASGLPNRGPRELFF.

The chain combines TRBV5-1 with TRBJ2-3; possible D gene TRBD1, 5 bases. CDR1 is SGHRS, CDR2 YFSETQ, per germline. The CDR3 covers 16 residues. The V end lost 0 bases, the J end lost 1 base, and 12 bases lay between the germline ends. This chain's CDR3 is CASSLVQGQGTDTQYF. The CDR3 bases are TGCGCCAGCAGCTTGGTGCAGGGCCAGGGCACAGATACGCAGTATTTT.

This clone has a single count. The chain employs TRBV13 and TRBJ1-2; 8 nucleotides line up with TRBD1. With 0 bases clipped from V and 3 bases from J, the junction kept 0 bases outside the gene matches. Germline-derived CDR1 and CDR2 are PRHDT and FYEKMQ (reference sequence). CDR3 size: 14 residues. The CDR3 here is CASSLGDRDYGYTF. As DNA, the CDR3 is TGTGCCAGCAGCTTAGGGGACAGGGACTATGGCTACACCTTC.

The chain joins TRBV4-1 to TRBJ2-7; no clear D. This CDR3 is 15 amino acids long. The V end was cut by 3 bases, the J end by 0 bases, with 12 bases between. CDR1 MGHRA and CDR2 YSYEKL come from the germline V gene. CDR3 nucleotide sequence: TGCGCCAGCAGCCAGGCACTATTTTCCTCCTACGAGCAGTACTTC. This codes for CASSQALFSSYEQYF.

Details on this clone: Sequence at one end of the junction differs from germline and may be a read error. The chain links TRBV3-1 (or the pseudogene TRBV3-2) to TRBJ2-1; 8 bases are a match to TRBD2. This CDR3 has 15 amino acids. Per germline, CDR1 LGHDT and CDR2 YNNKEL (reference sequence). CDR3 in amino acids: CASTQEGLEINEQFF. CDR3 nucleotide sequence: TGTGCCAGCACCCAAGAGGGACTAGAGATCAATGAGCAGTTCTTC.

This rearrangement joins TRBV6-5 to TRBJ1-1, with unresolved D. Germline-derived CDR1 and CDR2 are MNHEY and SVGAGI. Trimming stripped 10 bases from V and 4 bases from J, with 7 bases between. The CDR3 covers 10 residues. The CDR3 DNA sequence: TGTGCCACCTTTGCCACTGAAGCTTTCTTT. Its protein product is CATFATEAFF.

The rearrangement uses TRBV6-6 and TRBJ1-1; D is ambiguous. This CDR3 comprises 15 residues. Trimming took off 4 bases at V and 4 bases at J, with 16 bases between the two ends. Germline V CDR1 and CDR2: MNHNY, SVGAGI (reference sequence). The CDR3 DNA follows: TGTGCCAGCAGTTCCGATCCCCCCCGGGGCACTGAAGCTTTCTTT. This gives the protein CASSSDPPRGTEAFF.

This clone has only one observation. In DNA, the CDR3 is TGTGCCAGCAGCCCCGACCTGGGGGGCACTGAAGCTTTCTTT. This translates into CASSPDLGGTEAFF. The V gene is TRBV6-5, the J gene TRBJ1-1; possible D gene TRBD1, 5 bases. In germline, CDR1 is MNHEY, CDR2 SVGAGI. The CDR3 totals 14 residues. Trimming left V 6 bases short and J 4 bases short, with 15 bases between.

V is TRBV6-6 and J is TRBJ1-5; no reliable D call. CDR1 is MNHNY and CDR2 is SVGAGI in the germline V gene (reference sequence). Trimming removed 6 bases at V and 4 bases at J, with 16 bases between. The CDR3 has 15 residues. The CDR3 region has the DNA TGTGCCAGCAGACCCCTTCTCGGGAGTAATCAGCCCCAGCATTTT. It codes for CASRPLLGSNQPQHF.